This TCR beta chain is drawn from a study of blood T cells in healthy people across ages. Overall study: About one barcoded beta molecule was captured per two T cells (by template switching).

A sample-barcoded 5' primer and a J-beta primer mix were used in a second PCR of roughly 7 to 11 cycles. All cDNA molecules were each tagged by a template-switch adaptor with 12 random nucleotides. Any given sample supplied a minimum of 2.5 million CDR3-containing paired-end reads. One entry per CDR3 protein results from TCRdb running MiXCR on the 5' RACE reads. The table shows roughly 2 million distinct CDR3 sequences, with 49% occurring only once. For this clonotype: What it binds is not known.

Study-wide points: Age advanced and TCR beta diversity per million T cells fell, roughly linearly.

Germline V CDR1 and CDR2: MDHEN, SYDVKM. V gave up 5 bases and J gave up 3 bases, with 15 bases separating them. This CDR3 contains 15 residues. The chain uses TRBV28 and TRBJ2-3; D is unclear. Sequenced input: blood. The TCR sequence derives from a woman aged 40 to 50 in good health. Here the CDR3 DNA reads TGTGCCAGCAGTCCCCCCACCCTTGGAACAGATACGCAGTATTTT. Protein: CASSPPTLGTDTQYF.